This T cell receptor beta chain originates from a study of blood T cell repertoires in COVID-19. At the level of the study: Samples of COVID-19 (acute and convalescent) were obtained from the United States, Italy and Spain.

Original methodology: Researchers report that nucleated cell counts were estimated from reference gene primer amplification. Data came from immunoSEQ multiplex PCR; TCRdb stores just in-frame clones and leaves some out. V, J and clone size were drawn from that table, and D and trimming were deduced from the DNA. The sample holds roughly 59,000 clones, 70% to 80% seen once. Germline values: CDR1 WNHNN, CDR2 SYGVQD (reference sequence). The ends lost 3 bases at V and 0 bases at J; junction bases unmatched: 10. The CDR3 covers 18 residues. This chain connects TRBV10-1 to TRBJ2-1; TRBD2 agrees at 8 bases. The receptor comes from a man aged 80 or over with acute or convalescent COVID-19. What was sequenced was peripheral blood. For the CDR3, the DNA is TGCGCCAGCAGTGATAGTGGGCGGGGGGCCATCTCCTACAATGAGCAGTTCTTC. The encoded protein is CASSDSGRGAISYNEQFF.